This T cell receptor beta chain originates from a study of neurological immune-mediated disorders. Indicated time point: longitudinal time-point 1 (baseline). PBMCs numbering 2 million and stored at -80 C yielded the unsorted libraries. The cDNA came from 5'RACE with 10-nucleotide random UMIs. TCRdb re-derived calls from the 5' RACE reads in MiXCR, one entry per CDR3 protein. The sample has around 60,000 distinct CDR3 sequences; roughly 10% are singletons. As regards this clonotype: Its antigen remains unknown. Its ends do not fully match the called genes, so a read error is possible.

Overall study results and limits: CDR3 amino acid sequences found in expanded clones were never shared across subjects, suggesting private repertoires in all groups. HTLV-1-associated myelopathy showed the most TCR clonal expansion; multiple sclerosis the least, below healthy controls.

The length of the CDR3 is 14 residues. Germline V CDR1 and CDR2: DFQATT, SNEGSKA (reference sequence). The chain combines TRBV20-1 with TRBJ2-7; D ambiguous. Sequenced material: PBMCs. The receptor comes from a male donor with HTLV-1-associated myelopathy (HAM/TSP). The CDR3 nucleotides are TGCAATGCTGGCAACCCACTGCTATCCTACGAGCAGTACTTC. Protein sequence: CNAGNPLLSYEQYF.